The 24 T cell receptor beta chains listed next were all sequenced from one sample in a study of CD8 T cells in ankylosing spondylitis (dated by TCRdb to about 2017). The method behind the library was 5' RACE. The run used an Illumina HiSeq 2500. The public reads were reprocessed in TCRdb via fastp at Q25 and MiXCR, keeping in-frame beta chains. Rows are unified per CDR3 protein, each entry keeping the most common DNA and genes. The table for this sample lists approximately 220,000 distinct CDR3 sequences; around 20% of them were counted only once. In total, the top ten clones hold 40% to 50% of the sample. Results and caveats for the whole study, not just this receptor: Blood from ankylosing spondylitis patients appeared to be characterized by a TCR beta motif composed of under 10 highly homologous amino acid variants.

What these receptors recognize is not known. Sequencing was performed on blood, either unsorted or a sorted T cell fraction (not recorded which). The receptors stem from a male donor with ankylosing spondylitis.

The rearrangement links TRBV5-6 to TRBJ2-7, with TRBD2 matching over 11 bases. V trimming: 2 bases; J trimming: 4 bases; junction bases outside the gene matches: 5. The CDR3 spans 15 residues. The germline CDR1 and CDR2 sequences are SGHDT and YYEEEE. CDR3 in amino acids: CASSFTSGRGYEQYF. The DNA for the CDR3 is TGTGCCAGCAGCTTCACTAGCGGGAGAGGATACGAGCAGTACTTC.

The chain uses TRBV27 and TRBJ2-7; 8 bases align to TRBD1. Germline V gene lookup returns CDR1 MNHEY and CDR2 SMNVEV (reference sequence). The CDR3 runs 13 residues. Trimming at V came to 3 bases and at J to 6 bases, leaving 4 bases not matched to a gene. CDR3 in DNA: TGTGCCAGCAGTTTTGACAGGGGTGGCGAGCAGTACTTC. It is translated as CASSFDRGGEQYF.

This clonotype was observed a handful of times. The chain is built from TRBV2 and TRBJ2-7; D remains unclear. The V end lost 7 bases, the J end lost 2 bases, and 9 bases lay between the germline ends. Germline CDR1 is SNHLY and CDR2 is FYNNEI. This CDR3 region has 12 residues. The CDR3 loop reads CASIDGPYEQYF. The CDR3 nucleotides are TGTGCCAGCATCGACGGACCCTACGAGCAGTACTTC.

This chain uses TRBV10-3 with TRBJ1-3; D remains ambiguous. The CDR3 sequence is 14 residues long. The germline CDR1 and CDR2 sequences are ENHRY and SYGVKD. V was trimmed by 3 bases and J by 0 bases, leaving 6 bases between them. In nucleotides, the CDR3 is TGTGCCATCAGTGATCGGGGCTCTGGAAACACCATATATTTT. This encodes CAISDRGSGNTIYF.

This chain joins TRBV27 and TRBJ2-7; D gene uncertain. V gave up 5 bases and J gave up 7 bases, with 15 bases separating them. The V gene's germline CDR1 is MNHEY and CDR2 SMNVEV (reference sequence). The CDR3 is 13 amino acids. CDR3 nucleotides: TGTGCCAGCAGTGCCACGGAACGTTTGGAGCAGTACTTC. Protein sequence: CASSATERLEQYF.

V gene TRBV4-2 combines with J gene TRBJ2-7; no reliable D call. This CDR3 region has 15 residues. V gave up 0 bases and J gave up 0 bases, with 9 bases separating them. Per germline, CDR1 LGHNA and CDR2 YNFKEQ. CDR3 sequence (DNA): TGTGCCAGCAGCCAAGATTTGTCGAGCTCCTACGAGCAGTACTTC. It encodes CASSQDLSSSYEQYF.

This chain joins TRBV7-9 and TRBJ2-7; a weak D match, TRBD2 (6 bases). Trimming removed 6 bases from V and 5 bases from J, with 17 bases in between. Per the germline V gene, CDR1 is SEHNR and CDR2 is FQNEAQ (reference sequence). This CDR3 is built from 14 residues. The CDR3 sequence: CASRQTGTPHEQYF. The CDR3 nucleotides are TGTGCCAGCAGGCAGACCGGGACTCCCCACGAGCAGTACTTC.

The chain couples TRBV27 to TRBJ2-5; unclear D gene. The CDR3 totals 12 residues. V was trimmed by 8 bases and J by 5 bases, leaving 12 bases between them. Germline CDR1 and CDR2: MNHEY and SMNVEV (reference sequence). Here the CDR3 reads CASGATRETQYF. The CDR3 region has the DNA TGTGCCAGCGGAGCGACGCGGGAGACCCAGTACTTC.

The rearrangement links TRBV29-1 to TRBJ1-3; the match to TRBD1 covers 9 bases. In germline, CDR1 is SQVTM, CDR2 ANQGSEA. The CDR3 is 13 amino acids. The V segment lost 8 bases and the J segment 3 bases; nucleotides outside the gene matches: 5. This CDR3 is CSPGQGLGNTIYF. The CDR3 DNA follows: TGCAGCCCAGGACAGGGGCTTGGAAACACCATATATTTT.

The J gene is TRBJ1-2, the V gene TRBV10-3, with 7 bases fitting TRBD1. The germline V gene encodes CDR1 ENHRY and CDR2 SYGVKD. The V and J ends lost 3 bases and 3 bases, in that order; junction bases with no gene match: 4. The CDR3 totals 14 residues. CDR3 nucleotide sequence: TGTGCCATCAGTGATTACAGGGGAGACTATGGCTACACCTTC. This encodes CAISDYRGDYGYTF.

The rearrangement links TRBV9 to TRBJ2-7, with a weak D call TRBD1 (6 bases). Germline V gives CDR1 SGDLS, CDR2 YYNGEE. V dropped 3 bases and J dropped 2 bases, with 15 bases sitting between them. This CDR3 region has 15 residues. The CDR3 DNA follows: TGTGCCAGCAGCGGGCGGTCCAGGGACACCTACGAGCAGTACTTC. Protein sequence: CASSGRSRDTYEQYF.

This clonotype was recorded many times. The rearrangement joins TRBV12-3 or TRBV12-4 to TRBJ2-7; TRBD1 might be the D (6 bases). Trimming cost V 3 bases and J 7 bases, with 7 bases left between them. This CDR3 has 11 residues. The CDR3 DNA is TGTGCCAGCAGTTTGGGGACAGAGCAGTACTTC. Its protein product is CASSLGTEQYF.

The gene calls are TRBV29-1 and TRBJ1-1, with TRBD1 identical over 7 bases. V dropped 3 bases and J dropped 7; count of bases not matched to a gene: 5. CDR1 and CDR2 from the germline V gene are SQVTM and ANQGSEA. The CDR3 sequence is 12 residues long. This CDR3 is CSVDPGQSEAFF. Written as DNA, the CDR3 is TGCAGCGTTGATCCGGGACAGAGTGAAGCTTTCTTT.

Only a few counts were recorded for this clonotype. The chain carries TRBV21-1 and TRBJ1-3. TRBV21-1 is a documented pseudogene. The CDR3 consists of 15 residues. The CDR3 loop is CASSKLYRPGNTIYF. The CDR3 coding sequence is TGTGCCAGCAGCAAACTCTACAGACCTGGAAACACCATATATTTT.

This sequence joins TRBV15 and TRBJ1-5; TRBD1 matches 9 bases. The CDR3 runs 14 residues. Per the germline V gene, CDR1 is LNHNV and CDR2 is YYDKDF (reference sequence). Germline trimming cut 8 bases from V and 1 base from J; bases unmatched to any gene: 3. The CDR3 coding sequence is TGTGCCACCGGGACAGGGAAAAGCAATCAGCCCCAGCATTTT. The encoded protein is CATGTGKSNQPQHF.

This clonotype was observed a few times. The chain links TRBV6-4 to TRBJ2-5, with 11 bases lining up with TRBD2. Germline loops: CDR1 MRHNA, CDR2 SNTAGT. V shed 5 bases and J 4 bases; nucleotides not matched to a gene: 6. The CDR3 totals 15 residues. Written as DNA, the CDR3 is TGTGCCAGCAGTCCTCGTAGCGGGAGGGGAGAGACCCAGTACTTC. This encodes CASSPRSGRGETQYF.

This clonotype showed up many times. The rearrangement joins TRBV12-3 or TRBV12-4 to TRBJ2-1, with 10 bases lining up with TRBD1. This CDR3 comprises 11 residues. V dropped 6 bases and J dropped 16; count of bases not matched to a gene: 6. The CDR3 region has the DNA TGTGCCAGCAGAGAGGGACAGGGGTACTTCTTC. As protein: CASREGQGYFF.

Worth noting for this clonotype: The final CDR3 position lacks the conserved phenylalanine or tryptophan, pointing to a likely read error. The rearrangement uses TRBV7-8 and TRBJ2-5; D is uncertain. V was shortened by 1 base and J by 0 bases, with 15 bases between the two germline ends. CDR3 length: 17 amino acids. Germline-derived CDR1 and CDR2 are SGHVS and FQNEAQ. CDR3 coding DNA: TGTGCCAGCAGCTTAGGGGCAGAGACCGAGTACCAAGAGACCCAGTACTCC. It codes for CASSLGAETEYQETQYS.

This clonotype was observed a few times. V and J are TRBV20-1 and TRBJ2-7; D is possibly TRBD1 (6 bases). CDR3 length: 17 residues. V was shortened by 0 bases and J by 3 bases, with 21 bases between the two germline ends. Germline V gives CDR1 DFQATT, CDR2 SNEGSKA (reference sequence). The CDR3 reads CSARDTPGQGIFYEQYF. Written as DNA, the CDR3 is TGCAGTGCTAGAGATACCCCCGGCCAGGGGATATTCTACGAGCAGTACTTC.

In this sample, this clonotype turned up a few times. J is TRBJ2-7 and V is TRBV4-1; 10 positions agree with TRBD1. Germline CDR1 is MGHRA and CDR2 is YSYEKL. Trimming took 0 bases from V and 3 from J; bases not matched to a gene: 8. This CDR3 region has 17 residues. The CDR3 sequence is CASSQDRQGAIIYEQYF. CDR3 bases: TGCGCCAGCAGCCAAGATAGACAGGGGGCGATTATCTACGAGCAGTACTTC.

The V and J genes are TRBV6-1 and TRBJ2-5; D may be TRBD2 (5 bases). Germline V gene lookup returns CDR1 MNHNS and CDR2 SASEGT. Trimming took 10 bases from V and 4 from J, leaving 19 bases between them. This CDR3 spans 14 amino acids. CDR3 residues: CATGSLPGLETQYF. The CDR3 bases are TGTGCCACGGGGAGTTTACCTGGGTTAGAGACCCAGTACTTC.

This clonotype has more than one count but fewer than ten. The chain combines TRBV7-9 with TRBJ2-3, with TRBD1 matching over 8 bases. The CDR3 is 16 residues long. Trimming cost V 5 bases and J 2 bases; bases outside gene matches: 9. Germline values: CDR1 SEHNR, CDR2 FQNEAQ (reference sequence). The CDR3 DNA follows: TGTGCCAGCAGCCCTCAACAGGGGGGCGTCACAGATACGCAGTATTTT. Its protein is CASSPQQGGVTDTQYF.

This clonotype was picked up a small number of times. The rearrangement links TRBV20-1 to TRBJ2-7, with a possible D match to TRBD1 (5 bases). Germline assignment: CDR1 DFQATT and CDR2 SNEGSKA (reference sequence). CDR3 length: 12 amino acids. V was cut by 6 bases and J by 3 bases, with 12 bases left in between. CDR3: CSANDRDYEQYF. The CDR3 nucleotides are TGCAGTGCCAATGACAGAGACTACGAGCAGTACTTC.

This sequence joins TRBV11-2 and TRBJ2-1, with 9 bases matching TRBD2. The CDR3 covers 15 residues. Trimming at V came to 4 bases and at J to 8 bases, leaving 9 bases not matched to a gene. CDR1 is SGHAT and CDR2 is FQNNGV in the germline V gene. The CDR3 loop reads CASSSGVAGVDEQFF. CDR3 coding DNA: TGTGCCAGCAGCTCCGGGGTAGCGGGAGTGGATGAGCAGTTCTTC.